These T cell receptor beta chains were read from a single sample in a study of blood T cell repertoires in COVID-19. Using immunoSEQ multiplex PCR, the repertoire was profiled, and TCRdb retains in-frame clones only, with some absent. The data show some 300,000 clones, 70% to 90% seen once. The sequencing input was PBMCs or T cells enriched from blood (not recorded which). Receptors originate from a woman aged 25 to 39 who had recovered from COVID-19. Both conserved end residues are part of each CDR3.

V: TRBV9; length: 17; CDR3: CASSVDPDGGLVNTIYF
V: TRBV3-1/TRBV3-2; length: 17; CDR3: CASSLRDRGFQHNEQFF
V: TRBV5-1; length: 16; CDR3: CASSTPERGSYNEQFF
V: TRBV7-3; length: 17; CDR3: CASSPGGTAGVGYGYTF
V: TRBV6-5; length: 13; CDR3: CASSAAGTYGYTF
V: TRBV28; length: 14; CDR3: CATDTRGYVNEQYF
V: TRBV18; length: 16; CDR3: CASSPVAGASQETQYF
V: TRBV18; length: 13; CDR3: CASSPPGLVEQFF
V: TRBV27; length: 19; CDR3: CASSLSERYRDLPFYGYTF
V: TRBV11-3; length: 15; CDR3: CASSSIDRDPPLQYF
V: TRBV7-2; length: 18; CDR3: CASSQSVVTSARNEKLFF
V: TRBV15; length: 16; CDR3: CATSREWPGANEKLFF
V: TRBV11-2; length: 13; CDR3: CASSPQGNYGYTF
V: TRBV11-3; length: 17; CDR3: CASSARLAGGTYNEQFF
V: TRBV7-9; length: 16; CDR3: CASSRGVGLNDQPQHF
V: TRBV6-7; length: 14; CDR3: CASTNPTGLSAQYF
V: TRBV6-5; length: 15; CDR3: CASATHRGSNQPQHF
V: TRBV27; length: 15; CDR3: CASRGSGRSNSPLHF
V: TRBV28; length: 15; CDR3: CASSFSRGLWEKLFF
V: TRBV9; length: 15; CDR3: CASSSLGSTAFEAFF
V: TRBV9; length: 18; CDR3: CASSVTPLAGHRNTEAFF
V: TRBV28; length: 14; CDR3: CASSLQGYPGEQYF
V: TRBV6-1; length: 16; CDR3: CASSEELGGTWWPQHF
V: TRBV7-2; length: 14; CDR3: CASSFQTGGHEQYF
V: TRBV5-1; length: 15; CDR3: CASSLGRGFRTEAFF
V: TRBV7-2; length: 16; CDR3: CASSLGQGLVGHEQYF
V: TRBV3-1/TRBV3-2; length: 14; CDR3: CASSRSGGTYEQYF
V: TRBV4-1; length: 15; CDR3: CASSQVGQGTSEQYF
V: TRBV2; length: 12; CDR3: CASSNREYGYTF
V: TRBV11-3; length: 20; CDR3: CASSLGRRTGNLYSNQPQHF
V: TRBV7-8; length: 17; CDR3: CASKERIRGQGLYEQYF
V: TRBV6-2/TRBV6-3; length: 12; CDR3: CASSYAGQGGHF
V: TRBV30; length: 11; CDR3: CAWSVGPPLHF
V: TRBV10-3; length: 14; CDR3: CAISESQGGQPQHF
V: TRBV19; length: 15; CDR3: CASSIGAYSNQPQHF
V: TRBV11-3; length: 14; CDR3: CASSSPRTGTEAFF
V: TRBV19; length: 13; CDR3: CASETSGTDTQYF
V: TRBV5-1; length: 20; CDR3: CASSPGRLAGGPPYGNEQFF
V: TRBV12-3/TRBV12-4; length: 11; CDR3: CASSPDEKLFF
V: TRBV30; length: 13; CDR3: CAWSRQLGLEQYF
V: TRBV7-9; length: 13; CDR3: CASSIQGNTEAFF
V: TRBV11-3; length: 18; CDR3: CASSLVGGPVLNTGELFF
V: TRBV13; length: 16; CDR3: CASSLSATAGGYEQYF
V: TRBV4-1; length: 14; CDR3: CASSHGQRNTEAFF
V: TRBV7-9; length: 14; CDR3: CASSRPGTNYEQYF
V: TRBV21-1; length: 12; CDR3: CASGQGNQPQHF
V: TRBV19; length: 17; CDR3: CASRHFWTGYPDYGYTF
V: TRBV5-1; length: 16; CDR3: CASSILGSGQALGYTF